These 26 T cell receptor beta chains share one sample of origin, sequenced in a study of control samples from healthy donors and cancer patients. Sequencing used immunoSEQ multiplex PCR; TCRdb keeps in-frame clones, though not all of them. Of over 10,000 clones listed, 85% to 95% are singletons. Input material: PBMCs. Source of these receptors: a man aged 80 or over with lung cancer.

This clone appeared a few times. The V call is TRBV7-2, the J call TRBJ1-5; 8 bases match TRBD1. From germline, CDR1 is SGHTA and CDR2 FQGNSA. Trimming at V came to 5 bases and at J to 11 bases, leaving 8 bases not matched to a gene. The CDR3 is made up of 13 amino acids. CDR3: CASSITGGGSQHF. The CDR3 DNA sequence: TGTGCCAGCAGCATTACAGGGGGGGGGTCCCAGCATTTT.

The V and J genes are TRBV6-1 and TRBJ1-2; the D gene is possibly TRBD1 (6 bases). CDR1 is MNHNS, CDR2 SASEGT, per germline. V shed 0 bases and J shed 3 bases, with 8 bases lying between them. This CDR3 has 14 amino acids. This CDR3 reads CASSEAPGDYGYTF. CDR3 sequence (DNA): TGTGCCAGCAGTGAAGCTCCAGGGGACTATGGCTACACCTTC.

The V call is TRBV10-3, the J call TRBJ1-1; tentative D call: TRBD1 (6 bases). The V end lost 5 bases, the J end lost 7 bases, and 14 bases lay between the germline ends. The germline gives CDR1 ENHRY, CDR2 SYGVKD. This CDR3 has 13 residues. The CDR3 DNA is TGTGCCATCAGTTACAGGGAAGAGGATGAAGCTTTCTTT. As protein: CAISYREEDEAFF.

This clone was seen just once. This sequence joins TRBV12-3 or TRBV12-4 and TRBJ2-1; the D gene is possibly TRBD1 (7 bases). The CDR3 consists of 13 residues. V was trimmed by 6 bases and J by 4 bases, leaving 10 bases between them. The CDR3 region is CASRAGQYNEQFF. Here the CDR3 DNA reads TGTGCCAGCAGGGCGGGACAGTACAATGAGCAGTTCTTC.

The rearrangement uses TRBV6-2 or TRBV6-3 and TRBJ2-5, with 7 bases aligning to TRBD2. The CDR3 consists of 16 residues. J lost 7 bases, V lost 0 bases, and 11 bases had no gene match. CDR1 and CDR2 from the germline V gene are MNHEY and SVGEGT. This CDR3 reads CASSYSVGAGRGTQYF. DNA of the CDR3: TGTGCCAGCAGTTACTCAGTTGGGGCAGGGAGGGGGACCCAGTACTTC.

This clone came up once. The V and J genes are TRBV5-1 and TRBJ2-3; 8 positions match TRBD2. The V gene end was trimmed by 6 bases and the J gene end by 5 bases; junction bases not matched to a gene: 8. The CDR3 is 14 residues long. CDR1 and CDR2 from the germline V gene are SGHRS and YFSETQ. The CDR3 bases are TGCGCCAGCACCGGGGGGGAGGCGCGAGATACGCAGTATTTT. Protein product: CASTGGEARDTQYF.

The chain carries TRBV19 and TRBJ1-5; the D gene is possibly TRBD1 (6 bases). Per germline, CDR1 LNHDA and CDR2 SQIVND (reference sequence). V lost 8 bases and J lost 6, with 20 bases in between. This CDR3 region has 15 residues. CDR3: CASGQNRVDAQPQHF. The CDR3 nucleotides are TGTGCCAGTGGTCAGAACAGGGTGGATGCTCAGCCCCAGCATTTT.

The gene calls are TRBV7-9 and TRBJ2-3, with a tentative D call TRBD1 (6 bases). Germline CDR1 is SEHNR and CDR2 is FQNEAQ (reference sequence). The CDR3 has 14 residues. Trimming removed 4 bases at V and 7 bases at J, with 15 bases between. CDR3 protein: CASSSVQGWNTQYF. CDR3 nucleotide sequence: TGTGCCAGCAGCTCCGTACAGGGTTGGAATACGCAGTATTTT.

The chain joins TRBV15 to TRBJ2-6; a possible D gene is TRBD1 (6 bases). Germline V lookup: CDR1 LNHNV, CDR2 YYDKDF (reference sequence). CDR3 size: 15 residues. The ends were cut back, 5 bases at V and 4 bases at J, with 12 bases in the middle. The CDR3 DNA reads TGTGCCACCAGCCGAGTAGGGGGAGGGGCCAACGTCCTGACTTTC. This translates into CATSRVGGGANVLTF.

This sequence joins TRBV9 and TRBJ2-7; tentatively, D is TRBD1 or TRBD2 (6 bases each). This CDR3 spans 15 amino acids. Deletions cut 0 bases from V and 2 bases from J, with 12 bases between. Germline assignment: CDR1 SGDLS and CDR2 YYNGEE. In DNA form, the CDR3 reads TGTGCCAGCAGCGTAGGGGGGGACATGACCTACGAGCAGTACTTC. Translated, it gives CASSVGGDMTYEQYF.

This clone was detected once. The genes are TRBV18 and TRBJ2-6; maybe TRBD1 (6 bases). From germline, CDR1 is KGHSH and CDR2 LQKENI. With 6 bases removed from V and 1 base from J, the gap between germline ends came to 13 bases. The CDR3 runs to 16 residues. The CDR3 is CASSSGTPSGANVLTF. CDR3 in DNA: TGTGCCAGCTCGTCCGGGACACCGTCTGGGGCCAACGTCCTGACTTTC.

The chain has TRBV6-5 and TRBJ1-1; 7 nucleotides align to TRBD1. Unmatched junction bases numbered 8, after V lost 7 bases and J lost 3 bases. There are 14 residues in the CDR3. The germline CDR1 and CDR2 sequences are MNHEY and SVGAGI. CDR3 region: CASTPDRLDTEAFF. The CDR3 DNA sequence: TGTGCCAGCACCCCGGACAGGTTGGACACTGAAGCTTTCTTT.

The chain is built from TRBV25-1 and TRBJ1-5, with 7 nucleotides matching TRBD1. CDR1 MGHDK and CDR2 SYGVNS come from the germline V gene. Trimming at V came to 7 bases and at J to 0 bases, leaving 3 bases not matched to a gene. The CDR3 covers 14 residues. CDR3 sequence reads: CASTGGYSNQPQHF. The CDR3 coding sequence is TGTGCCAGCACAGGGGGTTATAGCAATCAGCCCCAGCATTTT.

The chain couples TRBV4-2 to TRBJ1-5, with no clear D. Trimming removed 4 bases at V and 7 bases at J, with 20 bases between. The V gene's germline CDR1 is LGHNA and CDR2 YNFKEQ. This CDR3 comprises 16 residues. CDR3 nucleotides: TGTGCCAGCAGCCCCCAAGGTTATCAGATGGGACAGCCCCAGCATTTT. It codes for CASSPQGYQMGQPQHF.

The chain uses TRBV10-3 and TRBJ1-4; tentatively, D is TRBD1 (6 bases). Trimming stripped 3 bases from V and 8 bases from J, with 16 bases between. This CDR3 contains 15 residues. CDR1 and CDR2 (germline): ENHRY, SYGVKD. This CDR3 reads CAISDSRDDREKLFF. The CDR3 bases are TGTGCCATCAGTGATTCCCGGGACGACAGGGAAAAACTGTTTTTT.

The genes are TRBV5-6 and TRBJ1-2; maybe TRBD1 (5 bases). This CDR3 is built from 13 residues. Trimming took 4 bases from V and 5 from J, leaving 12 bases between them. Germline values: CDR1 SGHDT, CDR2 YYEEEE. DNA for the CDR3: TGTGCCAGCAGCCCCGGGACTGTTTATGGCTACACCTTC. As protein: CASSPGTVYGYTF.

The rearrangement joins TRBV5-1 to TRBJ2-2; no reliable D call. Germline V gives CDR1 SGHRS, CDR2 YFSETQ. The CDR3 has 16 amino acids. V shed 1 base and J shed 1 base, with 11 bases lying between them. The CDR3 sequence: CASSLLVNENTGELFF. CDR3 DNA: TGCGCCAGCAGCTTGTTAGTCAATGAGAACACCGGGGAGCTGTTTTTT.

The chain links TRBV5-5 to TRBJ2-7, with D possibly being TRBD1 (7 bases). The CDR3 is 13 amino acids. Trimming removed 5 bases at V and 3 bases at J, with 12 bases between. Germline loops: CDR1 SGHKS, CDR2 YYEKEE (reference sequence). Here the CDR3 reads CASRRDSYYEQYV. DNA for the CDR3: TGTGCCAGCAGGCGGGACAGCTACTACGAGCAGTACGTC.

CDR3: CASSQGQGGGKKLFF. CDR3 bases: TGCGCCAGCAGCCAAGGACAGGGGGGAGGGAAAAAACTGTTTTTT. The rearrangement uses TRBV4-1 and TRBJ1-4, with 9 bases that match TRBD1. Per the germline V gene, CDR1 is MGHRA and CDR2 is YSYEKL. Trimming cost V 1 base and J 9 bases; bases outside gene matches: 6. The CDR3 runs to 15 residues.

This sequence joins TRBV25-1 and TRBJ2-3; no reliable D call. V was cut by 6 bases and J by 4 bases, with 11 bases left in between. CDR3 length: 13 residues. The germline V gene has CDR1 MGHDK and CDR2 SYGVNS. The CDR3 spells CASRVSRSDTQYF. The CDR3 region has the DNA TGTGCCAGCAGGGTCTCTCGATCAGATACGCAGTATTTT.

The chain recombines TRBV7-9 with TRBJ1-3; D gene unclear. Trimming removed 2 bases at V and 8 bases at J, with 13 bases between. This CDR3 spans 14 amino acids. CDR1 and CDR2 (germline): SEHNR, FQNEAQ (reference sequence). CDR3 sequence (DNA): TGTGCCAGCAGCTTAAGGTCGGCTTGGGACACCATATATTTT. It codes for CASSLRSAWDTIYF.

The rearrangement links TRBV9 to TRBJ1-6; TRBD1 is a possible D gene (5 bases). The ends were cut back, 4 bases at V and 9 bases at J, with 20 bases in the middle. The CDR3 is made up of 16 amino acids. Germline lookup yields CDR1 SGDLS and CDR2 YYNGEE. CDR3 sequence (DNA): TGTGCCAGCAGCTTCGGCGACCGGGGCCTGGGTTCACCCCTCCACTTT. Protein: CASSFGDRGLGSPLHF.

The rearrangement joins TRBV6-5 to TRBJ2-1; no reliable D call. V was trimmed by 7 bases and J by 0 bases, leaving 7 bases between them. The CDR3 sequence is 13 residues long. Germline CDR1 is MNHEY and CDR2 is SVGAGI. CDR3 region: CASKEDSYNEQFF. The CDR3 DNA reads as TGTGCCAGCAAGGAAGACTCCTACAATGAGCAGTTCTTC.

This sequence joins TRBV5-1 and TRBJ2-1, with 14 nucleotides matching TRBD2. The CDR3 has 16 residues. The germline V gene has CDR1 SGHRS and CDR2 YFSETQ. The junction had 1 base not matched to a gene; V was cut back by 3 bases and J by 2 bases. DNA of the CDR3: TGCGCCAGCAGCTCGACTAGCGGGGGGGCCTACAATGAGCAGTTCTTC. Residues: CASSSTSGGAYNEQFF. Full variable domain (outside the CDR3, taken from reference TRBV5-1 and TRBJ2-1): KAGVTQTPRYLIKTRGQQVTLSCSPISGHRSVSWYQQTPGQGLQFLFEYFSETQRNKGNFPGRFSGRQFSNSRSEMNVSTLELGDSALYLCASSSTSGGAYNEQFFGPGTRLTVL.

The rearrangement joins TRBV24-1 to TRBJ2-6, with 9 bases aligning to TRBD1. CDR3 size: 19 residues. CDR1 is KGHDR, CDR2 SFDVKD, per germline. V shed 3 bases, J shed 0 bases, and the junction held 8 bases outside the gene matches. In nucleotides, the CDR3 is TGTGCCACCAGTGATGCCCCCGGGACAGGGCTCTCTGGGGCCAACGTCCTGACTTTC. Translated: CATSDAPGTGLSGANVLTF.

V gene TRBV5-1 combines with J gene TRBJ1-2; 7 bases agree with TRBD1. This CDR3 comprises 14 residues. V shed 4 bases, J shed 4 bases, and the junction held 7 bases outside the gene matches. Looked up from germline, CDR1 is SGHRS and CDR2 is YFSETQ. The CDR3 sequence: CASSPARGPYGYTF. The DNA for the CDR3 is TGCGCCAGCAGCCCAGCGAGGGGGCCCTATGGCTACACCTTC.